What follows are 29 T cell receptor beta chains derived from one specimen sequenced in a study of T-cell memory formation after mild COVID-19. MiXCR, applied by TCRdb to the 5' RACE reads, yields one record per CDR3 protein. The table shows about 150,000 distinct CDR3 sequences, with roughly 31% occurring only once. Sequenced: PBMCs or a T cell subset sorted from them (not recorded which). These receptors all come from an adult woman who had mild COVID-19 (a few samples of this study predate the infection). Cell type and time point are not known.

The table lists this clonotype with a few counts. The chain joins TRBV7-9 to TRBJ2-1; 9 bases map to TRBD2. Germline V gene sequence: CDR1 SEHNR, CDR2 FQNEAQ (reference sequence). This CDR3 is built from 17 residues. With V trimmed by 1 base and J by 4 bases, 8 bases remained unmatched. For the CDR3, the DNA is TGTGCCAGCAGCTTAGGGGTAGCGGGAGATCTATACAATGAGCAGTTCTTC. Its translation is CASSLGVAGDLYNEQFF. Based on the CDR3 plus reference TRBV7-9 and TRBJ2-1, the full variable domain is DTGVSQNPRHKITKRGQNVTFRCDPISEHNRLYWYRQTLGQGPEFLTYFQNEAQLEKSRLLSDRFSAERPKGSFSTLEIQRTEQGDSAMYLCASSLGVAGDLYNEQFFGPGTRLTVL.

The V and J genes are TRBV6-1 and TRBJ1-1; 9 bases are shared with TRBD1. Per germline, CDR1 MNHNS and CDR2 SASEGT. V shed 6 bases, J shed 10 bases, and the junction held 3 bases outside the gene matches. The CDR3 has 11 amino acids. This CDR3 is CASSGTGSAFF. As DNA, the CDR3 is TGTGCCAGCAGCGGGACAGGGTCAGCTTTCTTT.

The chain has TRBV6-5 and TRBJ1-1; D is uncertain. V was clipped by 5 bases and J by 0 bases, with 13 bases between them. Germline CDR1 reads MNHEY; CDR2 reads SVGAGI. CDR3 length: 15 amino acids. DNA of the CDR3: TGTGCCAGCAGTCCTCGCCAGGTCTTGAACACTGAAGCTTTCTTT. Translating gives CASSPRQVLNTEAFF.

This clonotype was recorded a few times. This sequence joins TRBV7-9 and TRBJ2-5; perhaps TRBD1 as D (6 bases). CDR3 length: 15 amino acids. The germline CDR1 and CDR2 sequences are SEHNR and FQNEAQ (reference sequence). V lost 3 bases to trimming and J lost 4 bases, with 15 bases between them. The CDR3 sequence: CASSFDTGKAETQYF. CDR3 coding DNA: TGTGCCAGCAGCTTCGATACAGGGAAGGCAGAGACCCAGTACTTC.

The chain couples TRBV7-2 to TRBJ2-1, with no clear D. V shed 1 base and J shed 5 bases, with 18 bases lying between them. The CDR3 loop spans 17 amino acids. Germline values: CDR1 SGHTA, CDR2 FQGNSA. The CDR3 spells CASSLELPPGPNNEQFF. In DNA, the CDR3 is TGTGCCAGCAGCTTAGAACTTCCGCCGGGTCCCAACAATGAGCAGTTCTTC.

This clonotype has only a few counts. The gene calls are TRBV5-1 and TRBJ2-1; D unresolved. V gave up 4 bases and J gave up 5 bases, with 13 bases separating them. This CDR3 comprises 14 residues. Germline V gene data show CDR1 as SGHRS and CDR2 as YFSETQ. CDR3 region: CASSPLGSHNEQFF. The CDR3 coding sequence is TGCGCCAGCAGCCCGCTAGGTTCCCACAATGAGCAGTTCTTC.

This clonotype appeared a single time. V usage is TRBV5-1 and J usage is TRBJ1-1; D is unresolved. The CDR3 contains 14 residues. Germline V gives CDR1 SGHRS, CDR2 YFSETQ. V shed 4 bases and J shed 6 bases, with 16 bases lying between them. CDR3 in amino acids: CASSPREPGAEAFF. Here the CDR3 DNA reads TGCGCCAGCAGCCCCCGGGAACCTGGCGCTGAAGCTTTCTTT.

J is TRBJ2-3 and V is TRBV12-3 or TRBV12-4, with 8 bases that match TRBD2. The length of the CDR3 is 12 residues. V lost 10 bases to trimming and J lost 4 bases; unmatched junction nucleotides: 4. CDR3 sequence reads: CATGGGADTQYF. Here the CDR3 DNA reads TGTGCCACCGGGGGGGGAGCAGATACGCAGTATTTT.

The chain recombines TRBV10-3 with TRBJ2-7, with 7 bases lining up with TRBD2. Per germline, CDR1 ENHRY and CDR2 SYGVKD. This CDR3 is 13 amino acids long. After removal of 11 bases from V and 3 bases from J, the junction contained 10 bases not matched to a gene. CDR3 residues: CASGLVAGYEQYF. The DNA of the CDR3 is TGTGCCTCAGGGTTGGTAGCGGGCTACGAGCAGTACTTC.

The chain links TRBV7-9 to TRBJ2-3; 9 bases line up with TRBD2. Trimming cost V 4 bases and J 3 bases; bases outside gene matches: 11. The CDR3 is made up of 17 amino acids. CDR1 and CDR2 from the germline V gene are SEHNR and FQNEAQ (reference sequence). The CDR3 DNA reads as TGTGCCAGCAGCTCGCCCCTAGCGGGAAGAGCGACAGATACGCAGTATTTT. Encoded protein: CASSSPLAGRATDTQYF.

This clonotype came up a few times. V and J are TRBV5-1 and TRBJ2-7; weak D call: TRBD1 (6 bases). The V gene's germline CDR1 is SGHRS and CDR2 YFSETQ. The CDR3 spans 14 residues. V lost 0 bases and J 7 bases, leaving 14 bases between the germline ends. The CDR3 nucleotides are TGCGCCAGCAGCTTGGACCAGGGGAATGGGGAGCAGTACTTC. Translated, it gives CASSLDQGNGEQYF.

This sequence joins TRBV3-1 and TRBJ2-1; no definite D call. The germline V gene has CDR1 LGHDT and CDR2 YNNKEL (reference sequence). CDR3 size: 15 residues. The V gene lost 0 bases and the J gene lost 2 bases, with 8 bases spanning the gap. The CDR3 region has the DNA TGTGCCAGCAGCCAAGATAGGAACCCCTACAATGAGCAGTTCTTC. It yields the protein CASSQDRNPYNEQFF.

The chain employs TRBV3-1 and TRBJ1-2, with a weak D call TRBD1 (6 bases). This CDR3 region has 15 residues. CDR1 and CDR2 from the germline V gene are LGHDT and YNNKEL (reference sequence). The V end was cut by 3 bases, the J end by 1 base, with 12 bases between. CDR3 loop: CASSHGDTRNYGYTF. The CDR3 bases are TGTGCCAGCAGCCATGGGGACACCCGTAACTATGGCTACACCTTC.

This clonotype was seen a handful of times. The chain is built from TRBV29-1 and TRBJ2-5; D is perhaps TRBD1 (5 bases). CDR3 length equals 16 residues. Germline values: CDR1 SQVTM, CDR2 ANQGSEA. V lost 6 bases, J lost 1 base, and 21 bases lay in between. CDR3 sequence: CSVGHGATYVQETQYF. The CDR3 region has the DNA TGCAGCGTGGGGCATGGGGCTACCTACGTCCAAGAGACCCAGTACTTC.

This sequence joins TRBV3-1 and TRBJ2-2; D may be TRBD2 (5 bases). The V gene's germline CDR1 is LGHDT and CDR2 YNNKEL (reference sequence). This CDR3 comprises 16 residues. Between the trimmed V and J ends, which lost 1 base and 0 bases, there was a span of 9 bases. CDR3 DNA sequence: TGTGCCAGCAGCCAAGTGCCGGGATCGAACACCGGGGAGCTGTTTTTT. Its translation: CASSQVPGSNTGELFF.

V and J are TRBV20-1 and TRBJ1-1, with 8 bases lining up with TRBD1. CDR1 is DFQATT and CDR2 is SNEGSKA in the germline V gene (reference sequence). Losses at the gene ends were 2 bases for V and 6 bases for J; bases not matched to a gene: 8. This CDR3 contains 14 residues. The CDR3 reads CSARSRGPVPEAFF. In DNA form, the CDR3 reads TGCAGTGCTAGAAGCAGGGGGCCGGTTCCTGAAGCTTTCTTT.

This rearrangement joins TRBV9 to TRBJ1-5, with 7 positions matching TRBD1. The germline gives CDR1 SGDLS, CDR2 YYNGEE. V gave up 3 bases and J gave up 16 bases; unmatched junction bases: 13. This CDR3 contains 13 residues. The CDR3 protein is CASSADVGTARHF. CDR3 coding DNA: TGTGCCAGCAGCGCCGACGTAGGGACAGCTCGACATTTT.

This clonotype was counted ten times or more. V and J are TRBV7-6 and TRBJ2-7; D uncertain. CDR1 is SGHVS, CDR2 FNYEAQ, per germline. CDR3 length: 14 amino acids. Between the trimmed V and J ends, which lost 1 base and 2 bases, there was a span of 9 bases. CDR3 amino acids: CASSLDLSTYEQYF. DNA for the CDR3: TGTGCCAGCAGCTTAGATTTGTCGACCTACGAGCAGTACTTC. Full variable domain (outside the CDR3, taken from reference TRBV7-6 and TRBJ2-7): GAGVSQSPRYKVTKRGQDVALRCDPISGHVSLYWYRQALGQGPEFLTYFNYEAQQDKSGLPNDRFSAERPEGSISTLTIQRTEQRDSAMYRCASSLDLSTYEQYFGPGTRLTVT.

The rearrangement links TRBV25-1 to TRBJ2-7; 7 nucleotides agree with TRBD2. CDR1 and CDR2 (germline): MGHDK, SYGVNS. The CDR3 consists of 15 residues. J lost 5 bases, V lost 2 bases, and 9 bases had no gene match. CDR3 loop: CASSETLAALHEQYF. In nucleotides, the CDR3 is TGTGCCAGCAGTGAAACCCTAGCGGCCCTCCACGAGCAGTACTTC.

V usage is TRBV12-3 or TRBV12-4 and J usage is TRBJ1-5; TRBD1 agrees at 7 bases. V gave up 4 bases and J gave up 0 bases; unmatched junction bases: 9. CDR3 length: 17 amino acids. The CDR3, as DNA: TGTGCCAGCAGTTCTTGGCAGGGGGGGAATAGCAATCAGCCCCAGCATTTT. Its translation is CASSSWQGGNSNQPQHF.

This clonotype was counted between two and nine times. The chain uses TRBV4-2 and TRBJ2-5; D is perhaps TRBD1 or TRBD2 (5 bases each). V was shortened by 1 base and J by 1 base, with 13 bases between the two germline ends. The CDR3 runs to 16 residues. Germline CDR1 and CDR2: LGHNA and YNFKEQ. CDR3 in DNA: TGTGCCAGCAGCCAAGGGGGCGGGCGGGTCCAAGAGACCCAGTACTTC. It translates to CASSQGGGRVQETQYF.

The V call is TRBV25-1, the J call TRBJ1-2; no firm D call. Germline assignment: CDR1 MGHDK and CDR2 SYGVNS. The V and J ends lost 6 bases and 5 bases respectively, with 16 bases between them. The CDR3 has 14 amino acids. For the CDR3, the DNA is TGTGCCAGCAGGGCCACGGGGAGAGGGTATGGCTACACCTTC. As protein: CASRATGRGYGYTF.

This clonotype was recorded a few times. The rearrangement uses TRBV7-2 and TRBJ2-1; 12 bases fit TRBD2. The CDR3 covers 18 residues. The ends lost 5 bases at V and 0 bases at J; junction bases unmatched: 8. CDR1 SGHTA and CDR2 FQGNSA come from the germline V gene. In DNA form, the CDR3 reads TGTGCCAGCAGCAGACCACTAGCGGGAGGTGGCTCCTACAATGAGCAGTTCTTC. It specifies CASSRPLAGGGSYNEQFF.

V and J are TRBV18 and TRBJ2-7; perhaps TRBD1 as D (6 bases). Germline V CDR1 and CDR2: KGHSH, LQKENI. The V end lost 4 bases, the J end lost 11 bases, and 21 bases lay between the germline ends. CDR3 length equals 14 residues. CDR3 nucleotide sequence: TGTGCCAGCTCACTCCTGGACAGTTCCTTGGTGGAGTACTTC. It codes for CASSLLDSSLVEYF.

This clonotype was detected only a few times. J is TRBJ1-1 and V is TRBV28; D perhaps matches TRBD1 (6 bases). Deletions cut 3 bases from V and 2 bases from J, with 22 bases between. Germline V gene sequence: CDR1 MDHEN, CDR2 SYDVKM. This CDR3 contains 18 residues. The CDR3 is CASSFPREDREPNTEAFF. The CDR3 nucleotides are TGTGCCAGCAGTTTCCCCCGTGAGGACAGAGAACCTAACACTGAAGCTTTCTTT.

The chain couples TRBV7-6 to TRBJ1-6; D is uncertain. V lost 1 base to trimming and J lost 3 bases, with 10 bases between them. CDR1 is SGHVS, CDR2 FNYEAQ, per germline. This CDR3 comprises 16 residues. The CDR3 loop is CASSLDGLGYNSPLHF. CDR3 nucleotide sequence: TGTGCCAGCAGCTTAGATGGGTTAGGCTATAATTCACCCCTCCACTTT.

This sequence joins TRBV20-1 and TRBJ2-5; 8 bases line up with TRBD1. The CDR3 consists of 13 residues. Germline V lookup: CDR1 DFQATT, CDR2 SNEGSKA (reference sequence). Losses at the gene ends were 7 bases for V and 5 bases for J; bases not matched to a gene: 9. CDR3 sequence reads: CSVGQGGYETQYF. CDR3 nucleotides: TGCAGTGTTGGACAGGGAGGATACGAGACCCAGTACTTC.

The chain carries TRBV9 and TRBJ1-1; 7 bases are a match to TRBD1. CDR3 size: 15 residues. The trim removed 0 bases at V and 5 bases at J, leaving 7 bases unmatched. CDR1 and CDR2 (germline): SGDLS, YYNGEE. The CDR3 nucleotides read TGTGCCAGCAGCGTAGTAGGGGGCGTTTTTACTGAAGCTTTCTTT. Translation: CASSVVGGVFTEAFF.

The CDR3 nucleotides read TGCGCCAGCAGCCTAGACCCGGGACAGCCCCAGCATTTT. It is translated as CASSLDPGQPQHF. The rearrangement joins TRBV4-3 to TRBJ1-5; D not certain. Trimming shortened V by 4 bases and J by 7 bases, and 11 bases separated the two germline ends. Germline-derived CDR1 and CDR2 are LGHNA and YSLEER. This CDR3 has 13 residues.